This TCR beta chain was sequenced in a study of cytomegalovirus exposure and HLA in healthy donors. The study drew the donors from its approximately 120-subject validation cohort, separate from the roughly 670-subject first cohort. Only in-frame clones appear in the TCRdb table, and some are missing; sequencing was by immunoSEQ multiplex PCR. The profile shows fewer than 350,000 clones, more than 75% of them singletons. Overall study findings and caveats: The classifier reportedly diagnosed cytomegalovirus status with high specificity and sensitivity. Through in vitro validation, a few CMV-associated chains were shown to be specific for CMV antigens.

As concerns this clone: No antigen is known for it.

The CDR3 has 16 residues. V was clipped by 4 bases and J by 0 bases, with 13 bases between them. Germline CDR1 reads SGHTA; CDR2 reads FQGNSA. Input material: PBMCs. The receptor was isolated from a woman aged 18-29 years in good health and CMV-seronegative. The V gene is TRBV7-2, the J gene TRBJ1-5; possible D gene TRBD1, 5 bases. CDR3 nucleotide sequence: TGTGCCAGCAGCTCGGGACTCACGAGTAGCAATCAGCCCCAGCATTTT. Its protein is CASSSGLTSSNQPQHF.